This T cell receptor (beta chain) originates from a study of response to subunit inactivated influenza vaccine. One entry per CDR3 protein, called by TCRdb with MiXCR from the RT-PCR reads. The sample shows 600,000 to 850,000 distinct CDR3 sequences, 14% of them seen only once. CDR1 and CDR2 from the germline V gene are SGDLS and YYNGEE. V trimming: 3 bases; J trimming: 0 bases; junction bases outside the gene matches: 5. The CDR3 totals 16 residues. The material sequenced was PBMCs from blood, taken 14 to 15 days before vaccination. V usage is TRBV9 and J usage is TRBJ2-1, with 8 nucleotides matching TRBD2. This TCR derives from a man over 45 who received an inactivated influenza vaccine. The CDR3 spells CASSAPSGHSYNEQFF. CDR3 nucleotide sequence: TGTGCCAGCAGCGCCCCTAGCGGGCACTCCTACAATGAGCAGTTCTTC.